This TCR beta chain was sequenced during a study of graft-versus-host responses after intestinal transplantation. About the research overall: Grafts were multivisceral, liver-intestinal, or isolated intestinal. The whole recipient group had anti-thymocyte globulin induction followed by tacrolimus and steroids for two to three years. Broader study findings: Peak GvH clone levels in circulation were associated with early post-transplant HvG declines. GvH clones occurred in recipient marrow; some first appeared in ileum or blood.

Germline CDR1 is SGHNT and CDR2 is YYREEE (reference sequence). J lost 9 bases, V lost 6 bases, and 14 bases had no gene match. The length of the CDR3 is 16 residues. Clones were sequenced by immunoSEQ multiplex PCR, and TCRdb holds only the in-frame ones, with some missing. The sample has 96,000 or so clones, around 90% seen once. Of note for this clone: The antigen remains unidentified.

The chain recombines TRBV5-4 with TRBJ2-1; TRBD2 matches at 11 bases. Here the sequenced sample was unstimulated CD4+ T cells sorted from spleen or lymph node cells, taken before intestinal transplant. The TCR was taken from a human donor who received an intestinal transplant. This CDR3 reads CASMSRLAGGRSEQFF. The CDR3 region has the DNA TGTGCCAGCATGTCCCGTTTAGCGGGGGGGCGGAGTGAGCAGTTCTTC. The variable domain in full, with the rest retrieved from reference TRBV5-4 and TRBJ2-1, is ETGVTQSPTHLIKTRGQQVTLRCSSQSGHNTVSWYQQALGQGPQFIFQYYREEENGRGNFPPRFSGLQFPNYSSELNVNALELDDSALYLCASMSRLAGGRSEQFFGPGTRLTVL.